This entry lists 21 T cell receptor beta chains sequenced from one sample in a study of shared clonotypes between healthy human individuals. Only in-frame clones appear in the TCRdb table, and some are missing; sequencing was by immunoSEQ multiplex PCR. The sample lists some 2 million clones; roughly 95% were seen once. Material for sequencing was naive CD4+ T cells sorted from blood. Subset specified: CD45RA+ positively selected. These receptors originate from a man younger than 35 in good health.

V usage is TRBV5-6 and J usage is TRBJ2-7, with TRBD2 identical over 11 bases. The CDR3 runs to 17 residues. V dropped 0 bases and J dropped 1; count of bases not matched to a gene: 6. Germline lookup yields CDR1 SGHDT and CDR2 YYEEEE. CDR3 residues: CASSLGLAGTWSYEQYF. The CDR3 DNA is TGTGCCAGCAGCTTGGGACTAGCGGGAACTTGGTCCTACGAGCAGTACTTC.

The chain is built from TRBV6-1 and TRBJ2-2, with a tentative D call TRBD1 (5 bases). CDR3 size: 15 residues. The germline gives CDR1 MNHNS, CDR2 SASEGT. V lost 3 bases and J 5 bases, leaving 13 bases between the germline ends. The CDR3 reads CASSDFRDRTGELFF. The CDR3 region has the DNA TGTGCCAGCAGTGATTTCAGGGATCGAACCGGGGAGCTGTTTTTT.

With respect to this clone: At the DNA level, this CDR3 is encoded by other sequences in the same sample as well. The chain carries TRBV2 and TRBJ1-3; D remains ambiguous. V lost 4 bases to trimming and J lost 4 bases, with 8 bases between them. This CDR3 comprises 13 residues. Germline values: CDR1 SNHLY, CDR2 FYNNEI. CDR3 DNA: TGTGCCAGCAGTGTAGGGCCCGGAAACACCATATATTTT. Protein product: CASSVGPGNTIYF.

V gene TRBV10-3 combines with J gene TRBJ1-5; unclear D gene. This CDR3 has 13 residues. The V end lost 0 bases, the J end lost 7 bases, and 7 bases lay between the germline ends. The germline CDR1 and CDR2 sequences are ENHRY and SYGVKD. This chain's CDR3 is CAISESPEQPQHF. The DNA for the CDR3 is TGTGCCATCAGTGAGTCCCCGGAGCAGCCCCAGCATTTT.

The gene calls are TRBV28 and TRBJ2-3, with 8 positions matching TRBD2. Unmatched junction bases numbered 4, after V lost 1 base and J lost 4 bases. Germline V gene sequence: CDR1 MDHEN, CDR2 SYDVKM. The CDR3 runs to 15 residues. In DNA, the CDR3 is TGTGCCAGCAGTTTATCGGGCGGGGGGCCAGATACGCAGTATTTT. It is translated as CASSLSGGGPDTQYF.

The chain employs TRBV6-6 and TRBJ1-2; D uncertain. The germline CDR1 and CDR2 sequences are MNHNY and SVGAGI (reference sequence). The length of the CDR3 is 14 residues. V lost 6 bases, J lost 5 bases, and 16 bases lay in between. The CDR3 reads CASSEGMQRYGYTF. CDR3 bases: TGTGCCAGCAGCGAAGGGATGCAACGGTATGGCTACACCTTC.

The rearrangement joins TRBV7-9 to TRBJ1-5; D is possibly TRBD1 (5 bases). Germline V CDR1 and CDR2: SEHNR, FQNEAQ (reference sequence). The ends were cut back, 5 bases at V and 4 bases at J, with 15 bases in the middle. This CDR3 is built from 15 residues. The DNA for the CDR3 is TGTGCCAGCAGCCCTCGGGGGGATAGAAATCAGCCCCAGCATTTT. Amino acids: CASSPRGDRNQPQHF.

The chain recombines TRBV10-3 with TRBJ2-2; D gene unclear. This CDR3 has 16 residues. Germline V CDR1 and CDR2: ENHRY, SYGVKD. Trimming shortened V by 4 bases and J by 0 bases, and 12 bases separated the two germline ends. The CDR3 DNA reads TGTGCCATCAGTGTGGACGACACCGCGAACACCGGGGAGCTGTTTTTT. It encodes CAISVDDTANTGELFF.

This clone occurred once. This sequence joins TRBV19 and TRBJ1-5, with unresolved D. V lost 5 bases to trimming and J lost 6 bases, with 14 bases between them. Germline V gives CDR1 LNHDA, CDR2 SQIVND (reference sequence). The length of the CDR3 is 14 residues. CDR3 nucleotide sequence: TGTGCCAGTAGTCCAAGGGAATTTGGTCAGCCCCAGCATTTT. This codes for CASSPREFGQPQHF.

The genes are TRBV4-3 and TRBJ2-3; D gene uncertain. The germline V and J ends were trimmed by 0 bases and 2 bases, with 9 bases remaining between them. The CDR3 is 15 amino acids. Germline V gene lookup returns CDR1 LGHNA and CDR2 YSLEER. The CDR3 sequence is CASSQEKQYTDTQYF. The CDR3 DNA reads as TGCGCCAGCAGCCAAGAGAAGCAGTACACAGATACGCAGTATTTT.

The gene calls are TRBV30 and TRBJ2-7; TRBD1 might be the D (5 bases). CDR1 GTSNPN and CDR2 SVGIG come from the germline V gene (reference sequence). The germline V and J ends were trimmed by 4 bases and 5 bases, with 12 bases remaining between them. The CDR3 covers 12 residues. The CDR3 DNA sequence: TGTGCCTGGAAGAAGGGGCTCCACGAGCAGTACTTC. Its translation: CAWKKGLHEQYF.

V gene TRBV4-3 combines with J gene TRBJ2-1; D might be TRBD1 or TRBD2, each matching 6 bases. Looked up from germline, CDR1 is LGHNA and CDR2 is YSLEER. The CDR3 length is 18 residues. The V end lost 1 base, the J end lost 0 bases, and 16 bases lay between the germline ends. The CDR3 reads CASSQGPRLGGSYNEQFF. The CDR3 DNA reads TGCGCCAGCAGCCAAGGCCCAAGACTAGGGGGCTCCTACAATGAGCAGTTCTTC.

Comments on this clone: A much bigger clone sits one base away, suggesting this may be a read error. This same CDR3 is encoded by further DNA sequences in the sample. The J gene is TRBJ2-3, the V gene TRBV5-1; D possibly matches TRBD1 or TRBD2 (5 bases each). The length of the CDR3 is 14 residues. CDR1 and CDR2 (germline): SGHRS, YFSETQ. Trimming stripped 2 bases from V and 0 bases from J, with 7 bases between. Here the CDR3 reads CASSFGDSTDTQYF. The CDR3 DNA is TGCGCCAGCAGCTTCGGGGACAGCACAGATACGCAGTATTTT.

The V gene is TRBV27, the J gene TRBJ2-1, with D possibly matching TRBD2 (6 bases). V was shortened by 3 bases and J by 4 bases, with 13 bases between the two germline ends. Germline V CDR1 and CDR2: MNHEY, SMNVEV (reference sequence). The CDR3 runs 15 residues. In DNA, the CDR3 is TGTGCCAGCAGTTTTGGAGGGAGATATTACAATGAGCAGTTCTTC. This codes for CASSFGGRYYNEQFF.

The CDR3 is CASSFGRSSYNEQFF. The CDR3 DNA reads as TGTGCCAGCAGTTTTGGGAGGAGCTCCTACAATGAGCAGTTCTTC. V and J are TRBV27 and TRBJ2-1, with D maybe TRBD2 (6 bases). The CDR3 runs to 15 residues. V lost 3 bases to trimming and J lost 0 bases, with 9 bases between them. Germline V gives CDR1 MNHEY, CDR2 SMNVEV (reference sequence).

The CDR3 DNA sequence: TGTGCCAGCAGCGAGACAACGGGGGGCTACACCTTC. Translation: CASSETTGGYTF. The V call is TRBV6-5, the J call TRBJ1-2, with unresolved D. CDR1 MNHEY and CDR2 SVGAGI come from the germline V gene. CDR3 size: 12 residues. V was shortened by 6 bases and J by 8 bases, with 13 bases between the two germline ends.

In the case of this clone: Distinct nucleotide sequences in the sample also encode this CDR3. This CDR3 reads CSVGGNEQFF. The CDR3 DNA sequence: TGCAGCGTTGGCGGGAATGAGCAGTTCTTC. The genes are TRBV29-1 and TRBJ2-1; D may be TRBD2 (5 bases). This CDR3 is 10 amino acids long. The germline V gene has CDR1 SQVTM and CDR2 ANQGSEA. Trimming took 4 bases from V and 7 from J, leaving 5 bases between them.

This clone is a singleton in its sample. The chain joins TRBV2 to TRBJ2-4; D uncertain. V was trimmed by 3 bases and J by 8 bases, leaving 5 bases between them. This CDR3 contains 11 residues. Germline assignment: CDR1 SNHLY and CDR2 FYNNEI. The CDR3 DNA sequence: TGTGCCAGCAGTGACAGAGACATTCAGTACTTC. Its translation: CASSDRDIQYF.

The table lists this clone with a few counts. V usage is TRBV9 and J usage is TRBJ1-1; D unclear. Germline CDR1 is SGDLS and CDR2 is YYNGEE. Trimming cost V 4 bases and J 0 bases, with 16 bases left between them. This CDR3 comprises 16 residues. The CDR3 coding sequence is TGTGCCAGCAGCTCCCCAAGTCAGGCATTGAACACTGAAGCTTTCTTT. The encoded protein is CASSSPSQALNTEAFF.

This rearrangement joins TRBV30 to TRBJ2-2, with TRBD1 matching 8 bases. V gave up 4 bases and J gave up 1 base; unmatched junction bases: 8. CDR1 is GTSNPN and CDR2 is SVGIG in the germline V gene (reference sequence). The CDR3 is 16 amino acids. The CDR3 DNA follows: TGTGCCTGGAATCTGCGGACAGGGAAGAACACCGGGGAGCTGTTTTTT. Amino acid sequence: CAWNLRTGKNTGELFF.

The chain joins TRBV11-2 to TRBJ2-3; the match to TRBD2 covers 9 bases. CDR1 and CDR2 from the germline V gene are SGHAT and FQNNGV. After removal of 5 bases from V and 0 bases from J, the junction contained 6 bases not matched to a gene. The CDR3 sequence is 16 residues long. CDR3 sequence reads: CASSQTSGSSTDTQYF. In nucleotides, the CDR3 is TGTGCCAGCAGCCAGACTAGCGGTAGTAGCACAGATACGCAGTATTTT.